One T cell receptor beta chain is described in this entry. The sample belongs to a study of blood T cell repertoires in COVID-19. With 3 bases clipped from V and 4 bases from J, the junction kept 5 bases outside the gene matches. The CDR3 is made up of 15 amino acids. The germline CDR1 and CDR2 sequences are WNHNN and SYGVQD (reference sequence). Clones were sequenced by immunoSEQ multiplex PCR, and TCRdb holds only the in-frame ones, with some missing. The sample carries about 27,000 clones, 92% recorded once. This TCR came from a human donor in a cohort sampled during active COVID-19. The chain has TRBV10-1 and TRBJ2-2; TRBD1 matches at 7 bases. The sequenced sample consisted of peripheral blood. CDR3 bases: TGCGCCAGCAGTGACGGGACAGTCGGCACCGGGGAGCTGTTTTTT. It codes for CASSDGTVGTGELFF.